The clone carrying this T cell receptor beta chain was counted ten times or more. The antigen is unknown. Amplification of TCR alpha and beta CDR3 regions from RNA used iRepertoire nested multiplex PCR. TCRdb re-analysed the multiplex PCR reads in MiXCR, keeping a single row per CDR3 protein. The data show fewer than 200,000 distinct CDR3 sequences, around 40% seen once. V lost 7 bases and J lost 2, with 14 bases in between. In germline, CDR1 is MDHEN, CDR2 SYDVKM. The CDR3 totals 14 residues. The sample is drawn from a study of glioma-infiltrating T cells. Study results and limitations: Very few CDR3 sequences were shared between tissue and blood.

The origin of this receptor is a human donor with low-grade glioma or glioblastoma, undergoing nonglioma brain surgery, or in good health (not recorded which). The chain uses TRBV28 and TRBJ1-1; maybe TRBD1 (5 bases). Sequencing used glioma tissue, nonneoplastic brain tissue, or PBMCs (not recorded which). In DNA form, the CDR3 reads TGTGCCAGCAAAGGACTGAGGGGAAACACTGAAGCTTTCTTT. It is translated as CASKGLRGNTEAFF.